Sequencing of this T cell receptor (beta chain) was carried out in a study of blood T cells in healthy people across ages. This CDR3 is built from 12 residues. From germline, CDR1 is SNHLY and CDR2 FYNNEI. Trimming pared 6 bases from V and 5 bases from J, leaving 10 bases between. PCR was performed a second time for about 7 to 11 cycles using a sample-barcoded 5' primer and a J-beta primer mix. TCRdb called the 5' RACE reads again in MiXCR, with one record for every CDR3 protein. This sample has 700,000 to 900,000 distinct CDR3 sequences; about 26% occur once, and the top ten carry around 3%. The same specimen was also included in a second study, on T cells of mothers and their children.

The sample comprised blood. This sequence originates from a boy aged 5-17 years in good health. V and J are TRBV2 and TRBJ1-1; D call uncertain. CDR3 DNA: TGTGCCAGCAGGTTCCTGGGGACTGAAGCTTTCTTT. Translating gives CASRFLGTEAFF.